This T cell receptor (beta chain) was observed in a study of blood T cell repertoires in COVID-19. This CDR3 comprises 14 residues. Per the germline V gene, CDR1 is GTSNPN and CDR2 is SVGIG (reference sequence). Trimming cost V 7 bases and J 5 bases; bases outside gene matches: 8. Using immunoSEQ multiplex PCR, the repertoire was profiled, and TCRdb retains in-frame clones only, with some absent. The sample has some 220,000 clones; 80% to 90% are singletons. Material: peripheral blood. V usage is TRBV30 and J usage is TRBJ2-1, with TRBD2 matching over 10 bases. This clonotype was obtained from a woman aged 60-75 years who had recovered from COVID-19. CDR3 amino acids: CASQAGGFHNEQFF. The CDR3 coding sequence is TGTGCCTCTCAAGCGGGGGGGTTCCACAATGAGCAGTTCTTC.